These T cell receptor beta chains were read from a single sample in a study of T cells after yellow fever vaccination. TCRdb called the 5' RACE reads again in MiXCR, with one record for every CDR3 protein. Of more than 90,000 distinct CDR3 sequences detected, 7.2% appear once; the ten largest clones hold over 2.5%. The sample here was CD4+ T cells sorted from PBMCs, taken about 41 days after the first yellow fever vaccination. The receptors were sampled from a man aged 18 to 29 who received the YFV17D yellow fever vaccine. The CDR3 runs from the conserved cysteine through the conserved F or W. The order of the fields is CDR3 protein, CDR3 DNA, D gene, V gene, J gene, CDR3 length, clone size. D genes are given only for firm matches. The size entry is marked missing in some rows and otherwise reads once, few, many or a size class.

cdr3_aa: CASSLGSRGQGTEAFF
cdr3_nt: TGTGCCAGCAGCTTAGGATCCAGGGGGCAGGGCACTGAAGCTTTCTTT
d_call: TRBD1
v_call: TRBV11-2
j_call: TRBJ1-1
cdr3_length: 16
clone_size: few

cdr3_aa: CASSLAAATYNEQFF
cdr3_nt: TGCGCCAGCAGCTTGGCCGCTGCCACCTACAATGAGCAGTTCTTC
d_call: .
v_call: TRBV5-1
j_call: TRBJ2-1
cdr3_length: 15
clone_size: many

cdr3_aa: CSARGQGGNTIYF
cdr3_nt: TGCAGTGCTAGAGGGCAGGGTGGAAACACCATATATTTT
d_call: .
v_call: TRBV20-1
j_call: TRBJ1-3
cdr3_length: 13
clone_size: many

cdr3_aa: CASSADRGNYGYTF
cdr3_nt: TGTGCCAGCAGCGCGGACAGGGGGAACTATGGCTACACCTTC
d_call: TRBD1
v_call: TRBV9
j_call: TRBJ1-2
cdr3_length: 14
clone_size: .

cdr3_aa: CASSQDAWTGIF
cdr3_nt: TGTGCCAGCAGCCAAGACGCCTGGACGGGGATCTTT
d_call: .
v_call: TRBV14
j_call: TRBJ1-1
cdr3_length: 12
clone_size: many

cdr3_aa: CASSTNRGPSEAFF
cdr3_nt: TGCGCCAGCAGCACCAACAGGGGACCATCTGAAGCTTTCTTT
d_call: TRBD1
v_call: TRBV5-1
j_call: TRBJ1-1
cdr3_length: 14
clone_size: many

cdr3_aa: CASSFPDRGRELFF
cdr3_nt: TGTGCCAGCAGCTTCCCCGACAGGGGCCGGGAGCTGTTTTTT
d_call: TRBD1
v_call: TRBV5-4
j_call: TRBJ2-2
cdr3_length: 14
clone_size: few

cdr3_aa: CASNNAQGGGSHNEQFF
cdr3_nt: TGTGCCAGCAATAACGCCCAGGGGGGGGGCTCCCACAATGAGCAGTTCTTC
d_call: .
v_call: TRBV28
j_call: TRBJ2-1
cdr3_length: 17
clone_size: .

cdr3_aa: CASTGTGANTEAFF
cdr3_nt: TGTGCCAGCACCGGAACAGGGGCCAACACTGAAGCTTTCTTT
d_call: TRBD1
v_call: TRBV6-2/TRBV6-3
j_call: TRBJ1-1
cdr3_length: 14
clone_size: many

cdr3_aa: CASSQDKRSLYTDTQYF
cdr3_nt: TGCGCCAGCAGCCAAGATAAGAGGTCCTTATACACAGATACGCAGTATTTT
d_call: .
v_call: TRBV4-3
j_call: TRBJ2-3
cdr3_length: 17
clone_size: many

cdr3_aa: CASSLLGPGTDTQYF
cdr3_nt: TGTGCCAGCAGCTTATTAGGGCCTGGCACAGATACGCAGTATTTT
d_call: .
v_call: TRBV7-3
j_call: TRBJ2-3
cdr3_length: 15
clone_size: many

cdr3_aa: CASSSTNRTSSNTGELFF
cdr3_nt: TGCGCCAGCAGCTCCACGAACCGGACTAGCTCGAACACCGGGGAGCTGTTTTTT
d_call: TRBD2
v_call: TRBV5-1
j_call: TRBJ2-2
cdr3_length: 18
clone_size: many

cdr3_aa: CATGGLTDTQYF
cdr3_nt: TGTGCCACCGGGGGGCTCACAGATACGCAGTATTTT
d_call: .
v_call: TRBV24-1
j_call: TRBJ2-3
cdr3_length: 12
clone_size: many

cdr3_aa: CASSPEQGAISEQFF
cdr3_nt: TGTGCCAGCTCACCAGAGCAGGGGGCGATAAGTGAGCAGTTCTTC
d_call: TRBD1
v_call: TRBV18
j_call: TRBJ2-1
cdr3_length: 15
clone_size: many

cdr3_aa: CASSDADRVNQPQHF
cdr3_nt: TGTGCCAGCAGTGATGCGGACAGGGTAAATCAGCCCCAGCATTTT
d_call: TRBD1
v_call: TRBV2
j_call: TRBJ1-5
cdr3_length: 15
clone_size: many